This T cell receptor beta chain was identified during a study of tumor-infiltrating lymphocytes in primary liver carcinoma. The template, 500 ng total RNA, yielded TCR beta cDNA made with a constant-region primer. For TCR beta, libraries were produced by three nested multiplex PCR rounds using slightly modified ARM-PCR. For around 11 cycles apiece, the opening two PCR rounds ran with TRBV1-TRBV30 forward primers and a C-beta reverse primer. TCRdb redid the calling of the multiplex PCR reads with MiXCR, one entry per CDR3 protein. The sample consists of fewer than 200,000 distinct CDR3 sequences, about 85% of them appearing once. General study findings and limits: Only about 7.5-24% of top clones showed up in all five tumor regions. Pairs of tumor regions overlapped more than tumor-adjacent and tumor-blood pairs did.

This CDR3 is 14 amino acids long. About this clonotype: The target antigen is unknown. The junction differs from germline at one of its ends, possibly a read error.

The tissue used was unsorted bulk material of 20-30 mg. RNA and DNA were co-extracted from it with the AllPrep DNA/RNA mini kit. Primary liver carcinoma, confirmed by histopathology, was surgically resected. Each of the tumor samples contained in excess of 75% viable tumor cells. This receptor was identified in a man in his forties with primary liver carcinoma and hepatitis B virus infection. This sequence joins TRBV12-3 or TRBV12-4 and TRBJ2-5, with a weak D call TRBD1 (5 bases). The sequencing input was tumor tissue from primary liver carcinoma. Written as DNA, the CDR3 is TGTGCCAGCGCTCACGGACACTCCCAAGAGACTCAGTACTTC. This sequence encodes CASAHGHSQETQYF.